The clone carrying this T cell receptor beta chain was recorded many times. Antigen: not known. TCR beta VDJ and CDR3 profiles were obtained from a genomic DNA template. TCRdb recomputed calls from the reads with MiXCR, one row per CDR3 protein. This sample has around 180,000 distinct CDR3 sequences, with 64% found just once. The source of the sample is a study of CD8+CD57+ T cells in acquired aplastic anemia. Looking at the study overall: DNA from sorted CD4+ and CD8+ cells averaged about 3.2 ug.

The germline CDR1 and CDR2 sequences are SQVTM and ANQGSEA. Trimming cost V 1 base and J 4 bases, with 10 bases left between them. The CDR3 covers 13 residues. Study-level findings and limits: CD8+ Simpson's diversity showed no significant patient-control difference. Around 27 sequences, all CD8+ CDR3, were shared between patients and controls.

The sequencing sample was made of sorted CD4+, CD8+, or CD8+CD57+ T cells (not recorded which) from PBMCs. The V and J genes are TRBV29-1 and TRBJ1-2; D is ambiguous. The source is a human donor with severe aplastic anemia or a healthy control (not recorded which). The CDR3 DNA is TGCAGCGTTGAAGGGGTTGACGGCTATGGCTACACCTTC. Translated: CSVEGVDGYGYTF. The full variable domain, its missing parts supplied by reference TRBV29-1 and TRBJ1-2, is SAVISQKPSRDICQRGTSLTIQCQVDSQVTMMFWYRQQPGQSLTLIATANQGSEATYESGFVIDKFPISRPNLTFSTLTVSNMSPEDSSIYLCSVEGVDGYGYTFGSGTRLTVV.